This section outlines one T cell receptor (beta chain) sequence together with its context. The data were taken from a study of control samples from healthy donors and cancer patients. Assay: immunoSEQ multiplex PCR; the TCRdb copy retains only in-frame clones and omits some. The table lists 150,000 or so clones, about 93% of them singletons. The germline V and J ends were trimmed by 6 bases and 6 bases, with 21 bases remaining between them. The CDR3 sequence is 15 residues long. Germline loops: CDR1 SGHTA, CDR2 FQGNSA. The rearrangement uses TRBV7-2 and TRBJ2-7; D perhaps matches TRBD1 (5 bases). Sequencing input: blood. The receptor's source is a man aged 45-60 years in good health. CDR3 DNA: TGTGCCAGCAGTTTCAGTGCACAGGTGGCCTCCGAGCAGTACTTC. Translating gives CASSFSAQVASEQYF.